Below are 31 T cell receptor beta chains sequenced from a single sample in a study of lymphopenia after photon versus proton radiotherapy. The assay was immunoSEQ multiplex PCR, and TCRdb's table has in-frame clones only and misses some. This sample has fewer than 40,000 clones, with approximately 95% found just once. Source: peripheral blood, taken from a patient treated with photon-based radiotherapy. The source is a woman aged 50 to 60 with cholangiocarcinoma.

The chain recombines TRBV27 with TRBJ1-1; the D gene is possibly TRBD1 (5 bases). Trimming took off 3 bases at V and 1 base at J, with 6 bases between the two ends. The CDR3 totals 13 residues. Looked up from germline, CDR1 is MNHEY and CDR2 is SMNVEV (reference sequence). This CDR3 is CASSFTGNTEAFF. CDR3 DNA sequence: TGTGCCAGCAGTTTCACAGGGAACACTGAAGCTTTCTTT.

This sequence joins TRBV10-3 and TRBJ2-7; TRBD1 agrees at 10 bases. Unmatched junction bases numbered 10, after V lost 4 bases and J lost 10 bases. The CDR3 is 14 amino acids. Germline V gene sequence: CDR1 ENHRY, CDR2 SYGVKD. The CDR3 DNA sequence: TGTGCCATCAGTGCGACAGGGGGCCTTACCCCTCAGTACTTC. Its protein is CAISATGGLTPQYF.

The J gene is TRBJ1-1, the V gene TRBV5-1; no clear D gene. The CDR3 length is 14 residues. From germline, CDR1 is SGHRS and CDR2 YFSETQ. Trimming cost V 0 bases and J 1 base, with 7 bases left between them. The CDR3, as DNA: TGCGCCAGCAGCTTGGTTCAGAAGAACACTGAAGCTTTCTTT. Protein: CASSLVQKNTEAFF.

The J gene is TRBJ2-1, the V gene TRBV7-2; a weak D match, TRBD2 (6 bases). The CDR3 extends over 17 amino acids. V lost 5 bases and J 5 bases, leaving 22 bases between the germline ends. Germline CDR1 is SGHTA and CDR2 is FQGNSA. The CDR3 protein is CASSPQGAGLTDNEQFF. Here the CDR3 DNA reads TGTGCCAGCAGCCCCCAAGGGGCGGGACTGACCGACAATGAGCAGTTCTTC.

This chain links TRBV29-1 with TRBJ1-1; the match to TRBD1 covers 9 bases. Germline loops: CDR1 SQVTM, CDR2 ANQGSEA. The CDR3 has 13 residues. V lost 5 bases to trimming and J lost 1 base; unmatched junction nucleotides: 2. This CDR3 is CSVQGQGNTEAFF. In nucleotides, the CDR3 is TGCAGCGTTCAGGGACAGGGGAACACTGAAGCTTTCTTT.

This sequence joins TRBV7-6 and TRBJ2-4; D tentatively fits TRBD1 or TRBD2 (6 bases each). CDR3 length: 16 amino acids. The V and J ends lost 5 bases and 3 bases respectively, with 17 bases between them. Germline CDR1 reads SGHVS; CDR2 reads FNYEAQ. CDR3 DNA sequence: TGTGCCAGCAGCCTGCCATGGGGGGCAGACAAAAACATTCAGTACTTC. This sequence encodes CASSLPWGADKNIQYF.

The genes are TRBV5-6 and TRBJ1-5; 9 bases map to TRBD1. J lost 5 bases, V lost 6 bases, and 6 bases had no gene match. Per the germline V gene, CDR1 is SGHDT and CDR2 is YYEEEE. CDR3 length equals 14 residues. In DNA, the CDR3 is TGTGCCAGCAAACAGGGGGCAGGGGATCAGCCCCAGCATTTT. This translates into CASKQGAGDQPQHF.

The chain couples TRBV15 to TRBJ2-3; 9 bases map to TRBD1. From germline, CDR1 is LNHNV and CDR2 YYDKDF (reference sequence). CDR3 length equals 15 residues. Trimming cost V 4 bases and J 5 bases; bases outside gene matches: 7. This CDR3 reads CATSIRDRAGDTQYF. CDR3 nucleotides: TGTGCCACCAGCATCCGGGACAGGGCAGGAGATACGCAGTATTTT.

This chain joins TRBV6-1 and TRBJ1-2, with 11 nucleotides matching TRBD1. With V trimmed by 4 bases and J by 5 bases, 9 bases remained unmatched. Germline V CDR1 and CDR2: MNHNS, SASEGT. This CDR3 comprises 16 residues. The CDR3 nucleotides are TGTGCCAGCAGTGCGAACGGACAGGGGGCTATGTATGGCTACACCTTC. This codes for CASSANGQGAMYGYTF.

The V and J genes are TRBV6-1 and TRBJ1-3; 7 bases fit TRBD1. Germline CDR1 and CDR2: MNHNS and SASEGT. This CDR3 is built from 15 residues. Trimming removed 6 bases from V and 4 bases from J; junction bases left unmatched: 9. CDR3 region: CASSARDSKGNTIYF. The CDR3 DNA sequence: TGTGCCAGCAGCGCCCGGGACAGTAAAGGAAACACCATATATTTT.

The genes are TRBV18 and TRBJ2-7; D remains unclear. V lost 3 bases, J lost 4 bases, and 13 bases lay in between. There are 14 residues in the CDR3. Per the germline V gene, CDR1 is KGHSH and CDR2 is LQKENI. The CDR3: CASSPEQLRYEQYF. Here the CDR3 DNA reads TGTGCCAGCTCACCGGAACAGCTCCGTTACGAGCAGTACTTC.

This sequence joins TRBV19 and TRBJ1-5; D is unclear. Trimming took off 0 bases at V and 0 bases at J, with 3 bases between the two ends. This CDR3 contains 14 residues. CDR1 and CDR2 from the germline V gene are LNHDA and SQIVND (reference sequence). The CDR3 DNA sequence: TGTGCCAGTAGTATAGATCGTAGCAATCAGCCCCAGCATTTT. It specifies CASSIDRSNQPQHF.

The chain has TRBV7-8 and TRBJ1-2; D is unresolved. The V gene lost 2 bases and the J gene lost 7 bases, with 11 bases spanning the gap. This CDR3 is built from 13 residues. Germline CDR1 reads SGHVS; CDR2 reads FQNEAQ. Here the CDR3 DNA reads TGTGCCAGCAGCTTAAACAGCGTTCGTGGCTACACCTTC. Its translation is CASSLNSVRGYTF.

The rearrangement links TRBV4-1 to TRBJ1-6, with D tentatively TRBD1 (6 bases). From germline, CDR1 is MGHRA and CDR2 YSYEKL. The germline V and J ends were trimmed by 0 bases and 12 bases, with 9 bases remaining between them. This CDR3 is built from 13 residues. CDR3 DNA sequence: TGCGCCAGCAGCCAAGAGAGGGGGGGACCCCTCCACTTT. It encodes CASSQERGGPLHF.

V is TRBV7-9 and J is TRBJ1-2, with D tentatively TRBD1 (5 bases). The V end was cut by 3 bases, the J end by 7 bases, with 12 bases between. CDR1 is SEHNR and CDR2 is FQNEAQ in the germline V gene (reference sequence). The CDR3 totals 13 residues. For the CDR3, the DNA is TGTGCCAGCAGCTTCGGGACGAGCGGTGGCTACACCTTC. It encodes CASSFGTSGGYTF.

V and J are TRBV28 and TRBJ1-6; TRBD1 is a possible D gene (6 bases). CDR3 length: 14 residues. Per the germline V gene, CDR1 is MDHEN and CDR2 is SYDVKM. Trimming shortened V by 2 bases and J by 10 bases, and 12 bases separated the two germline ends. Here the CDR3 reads CASSLSQGSSPLHF. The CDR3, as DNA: TGTGCCAGCAGTTTAAGTCAGGGGAGCTCACCCCTCCACTTT. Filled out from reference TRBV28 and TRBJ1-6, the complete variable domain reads DVKVTQSSRYLVKRTGEKVFLECVQDMDHENMFWYRQDPGLGLRLIYFSYDVKMKEKGDIPEGYSVSREKKERFSLILESASTNQTSMYLCASSLSQGSSPLHFGNGTRLTVT.

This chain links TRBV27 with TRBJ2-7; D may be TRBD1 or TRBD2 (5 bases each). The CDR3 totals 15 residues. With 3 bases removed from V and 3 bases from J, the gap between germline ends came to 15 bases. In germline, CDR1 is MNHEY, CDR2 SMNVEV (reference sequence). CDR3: CASSFGGPPLYEQYF. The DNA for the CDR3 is TGTGCCAGCAGTTTTGGGGGACCCCCCCTCTACGAGCAGTACTTC.

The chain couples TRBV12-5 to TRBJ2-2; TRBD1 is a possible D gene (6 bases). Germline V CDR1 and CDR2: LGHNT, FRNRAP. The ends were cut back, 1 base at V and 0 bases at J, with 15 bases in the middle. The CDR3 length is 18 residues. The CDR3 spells CASGLALLGQSNTGELFF. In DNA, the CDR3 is TGTGCTAGTGGTTTGGCCCTTCTCGGACAGTCGAACACCGGGGAGCTGTTTTTT.

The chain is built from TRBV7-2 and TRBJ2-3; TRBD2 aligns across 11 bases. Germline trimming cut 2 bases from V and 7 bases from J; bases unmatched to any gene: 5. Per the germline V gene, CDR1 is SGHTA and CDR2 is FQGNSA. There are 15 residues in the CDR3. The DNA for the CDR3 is TGTGCCAGCAGCTTAAGTAGACTAGCGGGGAATACGCAGTATTTT. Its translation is CASSLSRLAGNTQYF.

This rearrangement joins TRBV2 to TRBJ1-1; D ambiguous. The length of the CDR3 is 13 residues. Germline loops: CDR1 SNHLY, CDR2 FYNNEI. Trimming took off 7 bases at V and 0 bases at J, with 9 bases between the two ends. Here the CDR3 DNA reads TGTGCCAGCACCTCGGTCATGAACACTGAAGCTTTCTTT. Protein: CASTSVMNTEAFF.

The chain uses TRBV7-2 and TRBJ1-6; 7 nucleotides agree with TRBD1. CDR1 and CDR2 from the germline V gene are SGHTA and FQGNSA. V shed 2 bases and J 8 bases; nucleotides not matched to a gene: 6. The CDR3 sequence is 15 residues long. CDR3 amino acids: CASSLNRGRYSPLHF. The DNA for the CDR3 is TGTGCCAGCAGCTTAAACAGGGGACGATATTCACCCCTCCACTTT.

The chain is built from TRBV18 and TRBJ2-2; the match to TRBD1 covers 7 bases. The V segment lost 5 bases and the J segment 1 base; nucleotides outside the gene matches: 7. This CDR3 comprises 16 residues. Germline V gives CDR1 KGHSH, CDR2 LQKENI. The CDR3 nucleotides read TGTGCCAGCTCATCCTTAGGGACAGTGAACACCGGGGAGCTGTTTTTT. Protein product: CASSSLGTVNTGELFF.

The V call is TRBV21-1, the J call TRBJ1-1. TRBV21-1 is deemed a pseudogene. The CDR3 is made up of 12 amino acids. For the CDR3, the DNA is TGTGCCAGCATTCCCGGGAACCCTGAAGCTTTCTTT. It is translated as CASIPGNPEAFF.

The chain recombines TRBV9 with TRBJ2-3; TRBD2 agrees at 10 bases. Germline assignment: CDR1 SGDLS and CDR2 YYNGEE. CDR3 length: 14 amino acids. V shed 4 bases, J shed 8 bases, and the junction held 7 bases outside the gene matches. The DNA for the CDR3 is TGTGCCAGCAGCCCCGGGACTAGCGTAGTTACGCAGTATTTT. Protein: CASSPGTSVVTQYF.

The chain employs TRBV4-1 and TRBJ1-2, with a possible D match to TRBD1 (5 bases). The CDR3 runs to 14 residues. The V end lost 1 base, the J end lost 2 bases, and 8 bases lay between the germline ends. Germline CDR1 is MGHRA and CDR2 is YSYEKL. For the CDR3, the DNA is TGCGCCAGCAGCCAAGTAGCAGGGAACTATGGCTACACCTTC. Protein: CASSQVAGNYGYTF.

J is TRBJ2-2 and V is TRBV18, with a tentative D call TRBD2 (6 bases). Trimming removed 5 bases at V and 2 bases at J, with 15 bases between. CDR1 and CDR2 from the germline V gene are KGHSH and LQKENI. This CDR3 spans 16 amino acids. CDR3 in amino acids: CASSGAGRINTGELFF. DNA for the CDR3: TGTGCCAGCTCAGGGGCGGGACGGATTAACACCGGGGAGCTGTTTTTT.

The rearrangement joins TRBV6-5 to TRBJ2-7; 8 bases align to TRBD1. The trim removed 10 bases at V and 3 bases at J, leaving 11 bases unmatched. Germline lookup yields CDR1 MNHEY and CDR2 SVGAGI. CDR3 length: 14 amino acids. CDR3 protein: CATRTGTSFYEQYF. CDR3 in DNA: TGTGCCACCCGGACAGGGACGTCGTTCTACGAGCAGTACTTC.

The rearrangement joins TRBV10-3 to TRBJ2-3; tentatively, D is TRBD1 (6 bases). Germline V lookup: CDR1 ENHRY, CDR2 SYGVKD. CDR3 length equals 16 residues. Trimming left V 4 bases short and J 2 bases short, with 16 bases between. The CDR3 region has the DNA TGTGCCATCAGTGTCCTACAGGGAAGCCTCACAGATACGCAGTATTTT. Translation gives CAISVLQGSLTDTQYF.

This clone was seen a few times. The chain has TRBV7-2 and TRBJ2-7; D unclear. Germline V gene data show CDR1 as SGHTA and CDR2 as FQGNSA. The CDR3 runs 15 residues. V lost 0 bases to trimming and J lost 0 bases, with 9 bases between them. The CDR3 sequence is CASSLARRGSYEQYF. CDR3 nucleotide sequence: TGTGCCAGCAGCTTAGCCAGGAGAGGCTCCTACGAGCAGTACTTC.

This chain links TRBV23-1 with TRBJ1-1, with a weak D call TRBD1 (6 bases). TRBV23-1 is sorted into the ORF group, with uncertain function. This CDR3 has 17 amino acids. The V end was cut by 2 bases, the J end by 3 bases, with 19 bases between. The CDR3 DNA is TGCGCCAGCAGTCAAGGGGGGGCTGCGGACAGCGACACTGAAGCTTTCTTT. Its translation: CASSQGGAADSDTEAFF.

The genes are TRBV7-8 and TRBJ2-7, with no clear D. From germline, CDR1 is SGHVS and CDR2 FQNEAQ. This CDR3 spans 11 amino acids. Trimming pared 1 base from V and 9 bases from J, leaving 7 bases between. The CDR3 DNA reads TGTGCCAGCAGCTTAGTGGTCGCGCAGTACTTC. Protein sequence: CASSLVVAQYF.